This T cell receptor beta chain is drawn from a study of T cell clonality in common variable immunodeficiency. The study's findings and limits: CVID subjects had higher TCRbeta clonality than healthy controls, most marked in about a third. Fewer deletions and N-nucleotide insertions were reportedly seen in common variable immunodeficiency TCR beta sequences.

Some clones are missing from TCRdb's copy, which holds only in-frame ones; the method was immunoSEQ multiplex PCR. The sample contains 40,000 to 50,000 clones, none of them singletons. The CDR3 covers 15 residues. Germline V gene data show CDR1 as SEHNR and CDR2 as FQNEAQ (reference sequence). The junction had 9 bases not matched to a gene; V was cut back by 5 bases and J by 8 bases. This clone was counted ten times or more. What it recognizes is unknown. The read ends 3 residues early relative to the CDR3; the germline J gene fills the gap. This receptor was taken from a person aged 18 to 75 in good health. The sequenced material came from peripheral blood mononuclear cells. V usage is TRBV7-9 and J usage is TRBJ2-1; 10 bases align to TRBD2. The CDR3 protein is CASSRGASGSDEQFF. The DNA read from the CDR3 is TGTGCCAGCAGCCGAGGGGCTAGCGGGAGCGATGAG.